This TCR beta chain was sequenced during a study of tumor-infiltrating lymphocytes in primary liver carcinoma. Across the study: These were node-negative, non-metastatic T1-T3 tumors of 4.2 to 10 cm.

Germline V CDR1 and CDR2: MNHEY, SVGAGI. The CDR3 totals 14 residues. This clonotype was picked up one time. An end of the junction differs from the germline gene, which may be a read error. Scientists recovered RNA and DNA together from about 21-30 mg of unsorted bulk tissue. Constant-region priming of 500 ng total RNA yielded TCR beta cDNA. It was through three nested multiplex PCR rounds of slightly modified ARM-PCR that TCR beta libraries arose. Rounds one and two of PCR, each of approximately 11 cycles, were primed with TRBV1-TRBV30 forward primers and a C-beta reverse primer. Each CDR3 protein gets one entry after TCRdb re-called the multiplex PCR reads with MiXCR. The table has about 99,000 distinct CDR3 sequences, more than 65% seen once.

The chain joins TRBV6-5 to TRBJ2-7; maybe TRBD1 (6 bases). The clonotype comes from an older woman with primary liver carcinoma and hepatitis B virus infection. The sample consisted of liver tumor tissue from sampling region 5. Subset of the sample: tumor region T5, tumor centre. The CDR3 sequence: CASSYRTGSYDQYF. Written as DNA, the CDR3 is TGTGCAAGCAGTTATCGCACAGGGTCCTACGACCAGTACTTC.